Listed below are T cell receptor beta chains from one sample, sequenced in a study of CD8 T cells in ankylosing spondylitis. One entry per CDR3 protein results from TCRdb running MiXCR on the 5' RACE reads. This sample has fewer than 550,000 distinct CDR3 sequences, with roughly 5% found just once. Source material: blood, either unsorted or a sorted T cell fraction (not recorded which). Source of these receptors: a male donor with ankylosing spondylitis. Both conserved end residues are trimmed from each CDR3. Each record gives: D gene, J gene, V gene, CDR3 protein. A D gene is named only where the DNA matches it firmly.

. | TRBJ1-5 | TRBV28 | ASSTDRPQH
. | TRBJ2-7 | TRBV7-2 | ASSNRYEQY
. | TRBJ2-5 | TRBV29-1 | SVGSLEETQY
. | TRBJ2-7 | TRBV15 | ATRARSGVPYEQY
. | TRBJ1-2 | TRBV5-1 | ASSLVGQSGYT
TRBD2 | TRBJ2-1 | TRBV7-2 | ASSLLGGSSYNEQF
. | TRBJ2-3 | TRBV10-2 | ASSAVQRSDTQY
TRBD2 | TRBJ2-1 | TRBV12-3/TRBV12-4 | ASTISGAGVWNEQF
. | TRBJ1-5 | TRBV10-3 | AISELRSNQPQH
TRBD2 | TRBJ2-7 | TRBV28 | ASMERGAADEQY
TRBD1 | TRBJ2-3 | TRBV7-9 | ASTPGQGEVAYTQY
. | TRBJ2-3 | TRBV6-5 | ASSYSRVPDTQY
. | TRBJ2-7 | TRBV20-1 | SATKPAPGREQY
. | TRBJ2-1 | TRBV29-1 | SVGRDILYNEQF
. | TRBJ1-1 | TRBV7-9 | ASSLAGRVTEAF
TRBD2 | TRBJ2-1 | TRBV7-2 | ASSRGLAYNEQF
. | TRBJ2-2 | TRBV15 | ATSRDPNRLTGELF
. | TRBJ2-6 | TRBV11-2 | ASSFSAWSIPSGANVLT
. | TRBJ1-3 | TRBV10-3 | ASRKGDTIY
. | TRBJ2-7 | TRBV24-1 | ATPRNEQY
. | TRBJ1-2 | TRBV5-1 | ASRDLYGGYGYT
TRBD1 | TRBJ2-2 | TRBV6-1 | ASSPPDRVNTGELF
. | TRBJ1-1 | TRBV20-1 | SARDLRAEAF
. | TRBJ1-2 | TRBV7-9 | ASSPTAGNDDGYT
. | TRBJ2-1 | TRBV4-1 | ASRARAGTPPYTASYNEQF
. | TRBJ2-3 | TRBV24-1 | ATSDGGGADTQY
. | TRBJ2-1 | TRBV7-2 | ASSSPGLYEQF
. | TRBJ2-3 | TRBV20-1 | SAAPRVIKADTQY
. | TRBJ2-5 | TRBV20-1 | SARPGALLGGTQY
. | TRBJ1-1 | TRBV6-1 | ASGRRMGLNTEAF
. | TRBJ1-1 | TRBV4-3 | ASSQDFQGLEAF
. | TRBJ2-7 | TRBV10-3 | AINQGLNYEQY
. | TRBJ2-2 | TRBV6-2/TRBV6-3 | ASKRVPNTGELF
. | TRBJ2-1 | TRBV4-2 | ASSQGGFLDQQF
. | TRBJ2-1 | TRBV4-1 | ASSRLAGGGQF
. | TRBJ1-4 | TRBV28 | ASSLWERGEKLF
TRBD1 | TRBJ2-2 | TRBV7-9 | ASRGQQNTGELF